This entry is about one TCR beta chain. Its antigen is still unknown. Germline V gene sequence: CDR1 ENHRY, CDR2 SYGVKD. The CDR3 runs to 13 residues. V lost 4 bases and J 3 bases, leaving 9 bases between the germline ends. The source of the sample is a study of beta chain features in type 1 diabetes. Study results and caveats: PCR, the amplification step, might favor shorter templates, equally in patients and controls. Insertions at VDJ junctions were less frequent in type 1 diabetes patients. These patients also deleted more nucleotides at the same junctions. Patients' naive, central memory and Treg TCRB repertoires seemed closer to one another than those of healthy donors.

The sequenced template was cDNA made from the entire isolated RNA. Clones were read by immunoSEQ multiplex PCR, and TCRdb kept only the in-frame ones, dropping some. The data contain about 620,000 clones, roughly 16% of them singletons. Source material: naive CD4+ T cells from blood. The chain carries TRBV10-3 and TRBJ2-5; D possibly corresponds to TRBD1 (6 bases). This sequence was found in a man between 18 and 29 years old in good health. This CDR3 is CAISGSGEETQYF. The CDR3 DNA follows: TGTGCCATCAGTGGTTCAGGGGAAGAGACCCAGTACTTC.